These 22 T cell receptor beta chains share one sample of origin, sequenced in a study of Graves' ophthalmopathy and Graves' hyperthyroidism. RNA transcripts yielded amplified TCR beta CDR3 regions. The library came from an HTBI-primed first-round RT-PCR and a second-round multiplex PCR. TCRdb processed the multiplex PCR reads anew with MiXCR; each CDR3 protein has one entry. The repertoire holds about 210,000 distinct CDR3 sequences, with approximately 29% as singletons. Material: peripheral blood. All receptors derive from a man aged 45 to 65 with Graves' ophthalmopathy.

This clonotype was seen repeatedly, ten times or more. The rearrangement uses TRBV12-3 or TRBV12-4 and TRBJ1-2; no firm D call. V was pared by 1 base and J by 4 bases, with 7 bases between. The CDR3 length is 13 residues. CDR3 DNA: TGTGCCAGCAGTTTAGTCGGCTCCTATGGCTACACCTTC. Translation gives CASSLVGSYGYTF.

There are many counts of this clonotype. The rearrangement uses TRBV11-2 and TRBJ2-5; 9 bases line up with TRBD2. CDR3 size: 15 residues. CDR1 is SGHAT and CDR2 is FQNNGV in the germline V gene. Trimming cost V 5 bases and J 4 bases; bases outside gene matches: 8. The chain's CDR3 is CASSPSLLAGETQYF. The CDR3 DNA sequence: TGTGCCAGCAGCCCTTCCTTACTAGCGGGAGAGACCCAGTACTTC.

The chain employs TRBV12-5 and TRBJ2-5; D is unclear. Germline CDR1 reads LGHNT; CDR2 reads FRNRAP. Between the trimmed V and J ends, which lost 3 bases and 5 bases, there was a span of 13 bases. The CDR3 sequence is 14 residues long. DNA of the CDR3: TGTGCTAGTGGTTTAGGCACCGTCCGGGAGACCCAGTACTTC. Translating it yields CASGLGTVRETQYF.

This clonotype was seen many times. The chain carries TRBV28 and TRBJ2-2; D is unclear. V was shortened by 4 bases and J by 1 base, with 13 bases between the two germline ends. The CDR3 totals 16 residues. Germline V gene data show CDR1 as MDHEN and CDR2 as SYDVKM. DNA for the CDR3: TGTGCCAGCAGTTCCTCGACAAGTCGGAACACCGGGGAGCTGTTTTTT. Amino acids: CASSSSTSRNTGELFF.

CDR3 nucleotides: TGTGCCAGCAGTTACTCGATGTACGAGCAGTACTTC. Encoded protein: CASSYSMYEQYF. The chain combines TRBV6-2 or TRBV6-3 with TRBJ2-7; D remains unclear. V lost 0 bases, J lost 4 bases, and 4 bases lay in between. This CDR3 has 12 amino acids. Germline CDR1 is MNHEY and CDR2 is SVGEGT.

This rearrangement joins TRBV7-3 to TRBJ1-1, with 9 bases aligning to TRBD1. The CDR3 has 13 residues. Per germline, CDR1 SGHTA and CDR2 FQGTGA. J lost 6 bases, V lost 8 bases, and 7 bases had no gene match. CDR3 bases: TGTGCCAGCGGCCGGGACAGGGCCGCTGAAGCTTTCTTT. This translates into CASGRDRAAEAFF.

This clonotype was seen just once. V and J are TRBV4-2 and TRBJ1-2, with a possible D match to TRBD1 (5 bases). The CDR3 runs 17 residues. Trimming took off 7 bases at V and 2 bases at J, with 23 bases between the two ends. From germline, CDR1 is LGHNA and CDR2 YNFKEQ. In nucleotides, the CDR3 is TGTGCCAGCACCCTTTCACGGGGCGCGGAGATAAACTATGGCTACACCTTC. Translation gives CASTLSRGAEINYGYTF.

The chain employs TRBV3-1 and TRBJ1-2, with D perhaps TRBD1 (6 bases). Germline values: CDR1 LGHDT, CDR2 YNNKEL (reference sequence). Trimming shortened V by 0 bases and J by 2 bases, and 13 bases separated the two germline ends. The CDR3 consists of 16 residues. The CDR3 DNA reads as TGTGCCAGCAGCCAAGAGGACGGGGGCCGGAACTATGGCTACACCTTC. As protein: CASSQEDGGRNYGYTF.

V usage is TRBV2 and J usage is TRBJ1-1; 8 nucleotides agree with TRBD1. CDR3 size: 14 residues. From germline, CDR1 is SNHLY and CDR2 FYNNEI. V was clipped by 6 bases and J by 2 bases; unmatched bases: 5. The CDR3 loop is CASRRTGINTEAFF. CDR3 DNA sequence: TGTGCCAGCAGGAGGACAGGGATTAACACTGAAGCTTTCTTT.

This clonotype was seen ten or more times. V usage is TRBV7-8 and J usage is TRBJ2-5; 8 nucleotides agree with TRBD2. Germline V gene data show CDR1 as SGHVS and CDR2 as FQNEAQ. V lost 5 bases and J lost 9; bases outside the gene matches: 20. CDR3 size: 17 residues. CDR3 sequence (DNA): TGTGCCAGCAGCCCCCCCCCCCTCCTAGCGGGCCCGCCTCCCCAGTACTTC. Protein sequence: CASSPPPLLAGPPPQYF.

This clonotype was recorded many times. The chain carries TRBV6-2 or TRBV6-3 and TRBJ2-7; 9 bases agree with TRBD1. Per germline, CDR1 MNHEY and CDR2 SVGEGT. V lost 9 bases and J lost 11; bases outside the gene matches: 5. This CDR3 contains 10 residues. CDR3 coding DNA: TGTGCCAGTGGGACAGGGCCAGAGTACTTC. It encodes CASGTGPEYF.

This clonotype came up many times. The chain combines TRBV6-1 with TRBJ2-5; TRBD1 is a possible D gene (5 bases). V dropped 11 bases and J dropped 6 bases, with 19 bases sitting between them. The CDR3 runs to 13 residues. Germline CDR1 and CDR2: MNHNS and SASEGT. The CDR3 DNA is TGTGCCGCGACCCGGACAAACGGAAAGACCCAGTACTTC. It encodes CAATRTNGKTQYF.

There are many counts of this clonotype. The rearrangement joins TRBV5-1 to TRBJ2-5; 11 bases are a match to TRBD2. This CDR3 is built from 15 residues. Trimming removed 2 bases from V and 5 bases from J; junction bases left unmatched: 5. Germline CDR1 reads SGHRS; CDR2 reads YFSETQ. CDR3 loop: CASSFASGRTETQYF. The CDR3 nucleotides read TGCGCCAGCAGCTTCGCTAGCGGGAGGACGGAGACCCAGTACTTC.

The rearrangement uses TRBV12-3 or TRBV12-4 and TRBJ1-6; 7 bases line up with TRBD1. The length of the CDR3 is 15 residues. V trimming: 6 bases; J trimming: 9 bases; junction bases outside the gene matches: 11. DNA for the CDR3: TGTGCCAGCAGAGCCGGTGACAGGGAGTCTTCACCCCTCCACTTT. Translated, it gives CASRAGDRESSPLHF.

This clonotype was seen many times. The rearrangement links TRBV11-2 to TRBJ1-6; possibly TRBD1 for D (5 bases). There are 17 residues in the CDR3. V lost 1 base and J lost 6, with 16 bases in between. Germline V gene lookup returns CDR1 SGHAT and CDR2 FQNNGV. CDR3 residues: CASSLGVGGTANSPLHF. The CDR3 region has the DNA TGTGCCAGCAGCTTAGGAGTCGGGGGGACGGCTAATTCACCCCTCCACTTT.

This clonotype is a singleton in its sample. The chain carries TRBV6-2 or TRBV6-3 and TRBJ1-2; D gene unclear. The CDR3 covers 12 residues. With 0 bases removed from V and 6 bases from J, the gap between germline ends came to 5 bases. CDR1 is MNHEY and CDR2 is SVGEGT in the germline V gene. The CDR3 nucleotides are TGTGCCAGCAGTTACTCAATGGATGGCTACACCTTC. Its protein is CASSYSMDGYTF.

Many counts were recorded for this clonotype. The CDR3 DNA sequence: TGTGCCAGCAGCTCCGCGGACAGATACTCCTACGAGCAGTACTTC. Translation gives CASSSADRYSYEQYF. This rearrangement joins TRBV7-8 to TRBJ2-7; TRBD1 might be the D (6 bases). Germline loops: CDR1 SGHVS, CDR2 FQNEAQ. CDR3 length equals 15 residues. V was shortened by 4 bases and J by 0 bases, with 13 bases between the two germline ends.

At least ten counts were recorded for this clonotype. The V call is TRBV29-1, the J call TRBJ2-7; D not certain. CDR1 and CDR2 from the germline V gene are SQVTM and ANQGSEA. V was cut by 6 bases and J by 10 bases, with 13 bases left in between. This CDR3 region has 10 residues. The CDR3 here is CSVDYTSQYF. DNA for the CDR3: TGCAGCGTCGATTATACGAGCCAGTACTTC.

This clonotype was seen at least ten times. The rearrangement uses TRBV6-2 or TRBV6-3 and TRBJ1-5, with a weak D call TRBD1 (5 bases). V was shortened by 7 bases and J by 3 bases, with 10 bases between the two germline ends. This CDR3 spans 13 amino acids. Germline values: CDR1 MNHEY, CDR2 SVGEGT. The CDR3 reads CASTRVPNQPQHF. The CDR3 bases are TGTGCCAGCACCAGGGTCCCCAATCAGCCCCAGCATTTT.

This clonotype was counted ten times or more. The J gene is TRBJ2-7, the V gene TRBV7-2; D not resolved. Looked up from germline, CDR1 is SGHTA and CDR2 is FQGNSA. This CDR3 contains 15 residues. V lost 1 base and J lost 6, with 16 bases in between. The CDR3 reads CASSLVVEANAEQYF. The CDR3 DNA sequence: TGTGCCAGCAGCTTAGTGGTTGAAGCCAACGCCGAGCAGTACTTC.

In this sample, this clonotype turned up many times. This chain uses TRBV6-1 with TRBJ2-4; D call uncertain. CDR1 and CDR2 from the germline V gene are MNHNS and SASEGT. The germline V and J ends were trimmed by 8 bases and 8 bases, with 19 bases remaining between them. This CDR3 is built from 14 residues. CDR3: CASFRIDLWDIQYF. DNA of the CDR3: TGTGCCAGCTTCAGGATCGATCTCTGGGACATTCAGTACTTC.

This clonotype showed up many times. J is TRBJ2-4 and V is TRBV6-2 or TRBV6-3, with D perhaps TRBD1 or TRBD2 (5 bases each). The V gene's germline CDR1 is MNHEY and CDR2 SVGEGT. Deletions cut 6 bases from V and 5 bases from J, with 20 bases between. This CDR3 has 16 amino acids. Here the CDR3 DNA reads TGTGCCAGCAGCAACCCCTCTGGGGGAATCGAAAACATTCAGTACTTC. As protein: CASSNPSGGIENIQYF.